This T cell receptor beta chain was obtained from a study of response to subunit inactivated influenza vaccine. The CDR3 spans 14 residues. CDR1 is MNHNS, CDR2 SASEGT, per germline. The ends lost 8 bases at V and 6 bases at J; junction bases unmatched: 8. TCRdb itself ran the RT-PCR reads through MiXCR, one entry per CDR3 protein. The sample contains roughly 540,000 distinct CDR3 sequences, under 30% of which appear only once. In addition, the sample was reused for a study of T cells expressing NK-cell markers. That work contributes: TCR beta libraries carry UMIs added by 5'RACE template switching. Source material for TCR beta repertoires consisted of sorted CD3+CD56+NKG2C+, CD3+CD56+NKG2C- and CD3+CD56-NKG2C+ T cells. Several experiments added an anti-gamma-delta TCR antibody to sort only alpha-beta TCR T cells. As a fraction of CD8+ T cells, dominant NKG2C+ clonotypes reached roughly 1.0-7.5% in over 5 donors. HCMV specificity was not established for the expanded NKG2C+ T cell clones.

V and J are TRBV6-1 and TRBJ2-2; the match to TRBD1 covers 8 bases. The sample consisted of CD4+ T cells sorted from PBMCs, taken roughly 12 days after vaccination. The sequence came from a man in his fifties who received an inactivated influenza vaccine. The CDR3 coding sequence is TGTGCCAGCCACAACACAGGGGGTTCCGGGGAGCTGTTTTTT. Translated: CASHNTGGSGELFF.